Listed below are T cell receptor beta chains from one sample, sequenced in a study of cytomegalovirus exposure and HLA in healthy donors. Produced via immunoSEQ multiplex PCR; TCRdb's table is partial and in-frame only. Of 200,000 to 250,000 clones in the sample, approximately 87% are singletons; the top ten hold less than 3%. The specimen sequenced was PBMCs. The receptors were sampled from a man aged 18 to 29 in good health and CMV-seronegative. CDR3s include the opening cysteine and the closing phenylalanine or tryptophan. The D gene is left open where the match is weak. A clone size is listed for some rows: how often the clone was seen (once, few, many), or a class if it is expanded.

cdr3_nt	cdr3_aa	v_call	d_call	j_call	clone_size
TGTGCCAGCATGGAGGGAGCGGGAGGGCCCTACGAGCAGTACTTC	CASMEGAGGPYEQYF	TRBV28	TRBD2	TRBJ2-7	-
TGTGCCAGCAGCTTGAGTCCGGTTGATGCGACCCAGTACTTC	CASSLSPVDATQYF	TRBV5-4	-	TRBJ2-5	-
TGTGCCAGCAGCCGCCCACCCCGGCTAGCAAGAAGCACAGATACGCAGTATTTT	CASSRPPRLARSTDTQYF	TRBV28	-	TRBJ2-3	-
TGTGCCAGCAGTGGGGTCAGGGGGTTTTATAATTCACCCCTCCACTTT	CASSGVRGFYNSPLHF	TRBV27	TRBD1	TRBJ1-6	once
TGCAGCGTTGACACAGATGAAGCTTTCTTT	CSVDTDEAFF	TRBV29-1	-	TRBJ1-1	-
TGTGCCTGGACTAGCGGGAGAGGCGACATTCAGTACTTC	CAWTSGRGDIQYF	TRBV30	TRBD2	TRBJ2-4	-
TGTGCCAGCAGCTCACAATCAGCGGGGCTCCGGGATACGCAGTATTTT	CASSSQSAGLRDTQYF	TRBV9	TRBD2	TRBJ2-3	-
TGTGCCAGCAGCCTACGGGGTACCCTGGGAGAGACCCAGTACTTC	CASSLRGTLGETQYF	TRBV5-4	-	TRBJ2-5	-
TGTGCCAGCTCACCCCTGGGACAGCGGTCTGGAAACACCATATATTTT	CASSPLGQRSGNTIYF	TRBV18	TRBD1	TRBJ1-3	-
TGTGCCAGCAGCATCCGAGGGACTAGCGGGAGGCGAACCTACGAGCAGTACTTC	CASSIRGTSGRRTYEQYF	TRBV7-2	TRBD2	TRBJ2-7	-
TGTGCCAGCAGCGTCGAAAGCGGGAGTGGGGCAGGTACGCAGTATTTT	CASSVESGSGAGTQYF	TRBV9	TRBD2	TRBJ2-3	-
TGTGCCAGCAGCTTCGACTCCCGGGGGACCCAGTACTTC	CASSFDSRGTQYF	TRBV5-4	-	TRBJ2-5	-
TGTGCCAGCAGTTTAAACAGCAACTATGGCTACACCTTC	CASSLNSNYGYTF	TRBV28	-	TRBJ1-2	-
TGCAGCGTTGCCCGAGACAGGGTCACTGAAGCTTTCTTT	CSVARDRVTEAFF	TRBV29-1	TRBD1	TRBJ1-1	-
TGTGCCAGCAGTAAGACAGGGTACATCAACAATGAGCAGTTCTTC	CASSKTGYINNEQFF	TRBV7-2	TRBD1	TRBJ2-1	-
TGTGCCAGCAGCCCAGAGGGACAGGGTTCTCAGCCCCAGCATTTT	CASSPEGQGSQPQHF	TRBV7-2	TRBD1	TRBJ1-5	-
TGTGCCAGCAGCCAAGGGGCCAATACGAACACTGAAGCTTTCTTT	CASSQGANTNTEAFF	TRBV5-8	-	TRBJ1-1	-
TGCAGCGTTCGTTTGGAGGGAAGCTCCTATAATTCACCCCTCCACTTT	CSVRLEGSSYNSPLHF	TRBV29-1	-	TRBJ1-6	-
TGTGCCAGTAGTATGCCCAGGGGCAATCAGCCCCAGCATTTT	CASSMPRGNQPQHF	TRBV19	-	TRBJ1-5	-
TGTGCCAGCGGGGACACGGTGGGCACTGAAGCTTTCTTT	CASGDTVGTEAFF	TRBV13	-	TRBJ1-1	-
TGCGCCAGCAGCCAAGAGGCCCAAAACCAATACAATGAGCAGTTCTTC	CASSQEAQNQYNEQFF	TRBV4-3	-	TRBJ2-1	-
TGTGCTAGTGGTACAGGGGAATCCTACGAGCAGTACTTC	CASGTGESYEQYF	TRBV12-5	TRBD1	TRBJ2-7	-
TGTGCCACCTCCCCCGGGACAGGTGCCTACAATGAGCAGTTCTTC	CATSPGTGAYNEQFF	TRBV28	TRBD1	TRBJ2-1	-
TGTGCCAGCAGTTCATGGACAGGGGGCGGAAGAGAGACCCAGTACTTC	CASSSWTGGGRETQYF	TRBV28	TRBD1	TRBJ2-5	-
TGTGCTAGTGCCCTTAGCGGGAAGCACGAGCAGTACTTC	CASALSGKHEQYF	TRBV12-5	TRBD2	TRBJ2-7	-
TGTGCCAGCACCCCTAGCGGGCGTTTCTACGAGCAGTACTTC	CASTPSGRFYEQYF	TRBV28	TRBD2	TRBJ2-7	-
TGTGCCAGCAGCGTGCAAGTGGATCCTCGGGATTCACCCCTCCACTTT	CASSVQVDPRDSPLHF	TRBV9	-	TRBJ1-6	-
TGTGCCAGCAGCTTAGCAGTCGGGCCTAGCGTTGGGGCTGAGCAGTTCTTC	CASSLAVGPSVGAEQFF	TRBV7-2	-	TRBJ2-1	-
TGTGCCAGCAGCTTATTCTTTAATGAGCAGTTCTTC	CASSLFFNEQFF	TRBV11-2	-	TRBJ2-1	-
TGTGCCAGCAGTTTATATACCTCCGGGACACCGATTTATGGCTACACCTTC	CASSLYTSGTPIYGYTF	TRBV27	-	TRBJ1-2	-
TGCGCCAGCAGCTTGTTATTCGACAGGGCCCGGGGTAGTACCGGGGAGCTGTTTTTT	CASSLLFDRARGSTGELFF	TRBV5-1	TRBD1	TRBJ2-2	-
TGTGCCAGCACTAACGGTGACAGGGGGCTCATACAAGAGACCCAGTACTTC	CASTNGDRGLIQETQYF	TRBV2	TRBD1	TRBJ2-5	-
TGTGCCAGCATGCGCGGCACAGATACGCAGTATTTT	CASMRGTDTQYF	TRBV2	-	TRBJ2-3	-
TGCAGTGCTAGTCCGGGGGGGCCCCAGCATTTT	CSASPGGPQHF	TRBV20-1	-	TRBJ1-5	-
TGTGCCAGTAGTATTGCCGGCGGGAACACTGAAGCTTTCTTT	CASSIAGGNTEAFF	TRBV19	-	TRBJ1-1	-
TGTGCCAGCAGCGAGGTGACAGTCCGCCTTTCCTACGAGCAGTACTTC	CASSEVTVRLSYEQYF	TRBV7-2	-	TRBJ2-7	-
TGCGCCAGCAGCAATACAGGGGCTGGAAACACCATATATTTT	CASSNTGAGNTIYF	TRBV5-1	TRBD1	TRBJ1-3	-
TGTGCCAGCAGCCGATGGGGACAGGGTGGTAATAGCAATCAGCCCCAGCATTTT	CASSRWGQGGNSNQPQHF	TRBV5-4	TRBD1	TRBJ1-5	-
TGTGCCAGCAGCTTGAAGCGGGAAGAGACCCAGTACTTC	CASSLKREETQYF	TRBV5-5	-	TRBJ2-5	-
TGTGCCAGCAGTGAAGTCCGACCGGAGACCGAGCAGTACTTC	CASSEVRPETEQYF	TRBV6-1	-	TRBJ2-7	-
TGCGCCAGCAGCCAAGATATGGCCAGTAACACTGAAGCTTTCTTT	CASSQDMASNTEAFF	TRBV4-1	-	TRBJ1-1	-
TGTGCCAGCAGCTTCAGTAGGGCGGGAGAGACCCAGTACTTC	CASSFSRAGETQYF	TRBV7-9	-	TRBJ2-5	-
TGCGCCAGCAGCTGGACAGAAATTAATGAAAAACTGTTTTTT	CASSWTEINEKLFF	TRBV4-1	-	TRBJ1-4	-
TGTGCCAGCAGCCGGACTAGCGGGAGGGCCGCAGATACGCAGTATTTT	CASSRTSGRAADTQYF	TRBV4-2	TRBD2	TRBJ2-3	few
TGTGCCAGTAGTATAAATGGACTCAGCACAGATACGCAGTATTTT	CASSINGLSTDTQYF	TRBV19	-	TRBJ2-3	-
TGTGCCAGTAGTATGACAGCAAATCAGCCCCAGCATTTT	CASSMTANQPQHF	TRBV19	-	TRBJ1-5	-
TGTGCCAGCAGTTTAGGCCTAGCGGGACCTTACGAGCAGTACTTC	CASSLGLAGPYEQYF	TRBV27	TRBD2	TRBJ2-7	-
TGTGCCAGCAGCCCGGGACTAGCGCGAGATACGCAGTATTTT	CASSPGLARDTQYF	TRBV7-9	TRBD2	TRBJ2-3	-
TGTGCCATCTCCCGGGACAGAACTAATCAGCCCCAGCATTTT	CAISRDRTNQPQHF	TRBV15	TRBD1	TRBJ1-5	-
TGTGCCAGGTCTCATGCTCGGAGCACAGATACGCAGTATTTT	CARSHARSTDTQYF	TRBV27	-	TRBJ2-3	-
TGTGCCAGCAGCTTGGGGTGGCGGGAGAGCTCCTACAATGAGCAGTTCTTC	CASSLGWRESSYNEQFF	TRBV11-3	TRBD2	TRBJ2-1	-
TGCAGCGTTCAACCGGGACTCAATCAGCCCCAGCATTTT	CSVQPGLNQPQHF	TRBV29-1	-	TRBJ1-5	-
TGTGCTAGTGGTTCAGACGGGGGTGAAGCTTTCTTT	CASGSDGGEAFF	TRBV12-5	-	TRBJ1-1	once
TGTGCCAGTAGTATAGACCCAGGGTATGGCGAAAAACTGTTTTTT	CASSIDPGYGEKLFF	TRBV19	-	TRBJ1-4	few